This T cell receptor beta chain is drawn from a study of T cell responses to AZD1222 COVID-19 vaccine. Turning to the study itself: Second-dose intervals near 4 or 12 weeks were combined.

The trim removed 6 bases at V and 2 bases at J, leaving 5 bases unmatched. Per the germline V gene, CDR1 is LNHDA and CDR2 is SQIVND (reference sequence). This CDR3 is built from 14 residues. Comments on this clone: What it binds is unknown.

Here immunoSEQ multiplex PCR was the method, and the copy in TCRdb shows in-frame clones only, minus some. This sample yields under 130,000 clones, of which 91% are seen a single time; roughly 44% belongs to the top ten. Findings and limits, study-wide: Spike-specific TCR breadth and depth were elevated following two AZD1222 doses. The donor cohort was predominantly white British with a female majority, and clonal diversity may have been underestimated.

The chain employs TRBV19 and TRBJ1-2, with 8 bases matching TRBD1. Sample: peripheral blood, taken on day 0 of AZD1222 vaccination. The sequence came from an adult in good health. DNA of the CDR3: TGTGCCAGTAGACACAGGGGGGAGAACTATGGCTACACCTTC. Translation gives CASRHRGENYGYTF.